This section outlines one TCR beta chain sequence together with its context. The CDR3 runs 13 residues. Trimming pared 2 bases from V and 8 bases from J, leaving 12 bases between. Germline CDR1 is LGHDT and CDR2 is YNNKEL (reference sequence). This specimen belongs to a study of blood T cell repertoires in COVID-19. Study-wide context: Acute-phase and convalescent COVID-19 samples originated in the United States, Italy and Spain. From T cells, B-cell-depleted T cells, or PBMCs came the material, which was cDNA or gDNA.

In the original processing: Counts of nucleated cells, estimated from reference gene primer amplification, were obtained. Generated by immunoSEQ multiplex PCR, the TCRdb table keeps only in-frame clones and is missing some. V, J and clone size reflect that table, while D and trimming were determined from the DNA. This table has 180,000 or so clones, 80% to 90% appearing once. The specimen sequenced was peripheral blood. This clonotype was sampled from a man aged 55-75 years with acute or convalescent COVID-19. The gene calls are TRBV3-1 (or the pseudogene TRBV3-2) and TRBJ1-1; perhaps TRBD1 as D (5 bases). The CDR3 protein is CASSQLGGIEAFF. CDR3 nucleotide sequence: TGTGCCAGCAGCCAACTCGGGGGTATAGAAGCTTTCTTT.